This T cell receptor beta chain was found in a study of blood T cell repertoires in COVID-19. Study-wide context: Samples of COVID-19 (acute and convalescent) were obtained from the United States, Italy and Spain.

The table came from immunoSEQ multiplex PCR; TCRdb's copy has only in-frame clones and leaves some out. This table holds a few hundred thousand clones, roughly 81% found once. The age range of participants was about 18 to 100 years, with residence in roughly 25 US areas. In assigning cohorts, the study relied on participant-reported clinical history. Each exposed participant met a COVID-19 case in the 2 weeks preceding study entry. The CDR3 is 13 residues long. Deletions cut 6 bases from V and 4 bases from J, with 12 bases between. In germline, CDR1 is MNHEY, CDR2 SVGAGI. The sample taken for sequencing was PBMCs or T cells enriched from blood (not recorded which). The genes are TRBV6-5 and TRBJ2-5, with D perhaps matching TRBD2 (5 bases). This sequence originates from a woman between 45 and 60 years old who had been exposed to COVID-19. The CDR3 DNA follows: TGTGCCAGCAGCCGTCGGGGAGCAGAGACCCAGTACTTC. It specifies CASSRRGAETQYF.